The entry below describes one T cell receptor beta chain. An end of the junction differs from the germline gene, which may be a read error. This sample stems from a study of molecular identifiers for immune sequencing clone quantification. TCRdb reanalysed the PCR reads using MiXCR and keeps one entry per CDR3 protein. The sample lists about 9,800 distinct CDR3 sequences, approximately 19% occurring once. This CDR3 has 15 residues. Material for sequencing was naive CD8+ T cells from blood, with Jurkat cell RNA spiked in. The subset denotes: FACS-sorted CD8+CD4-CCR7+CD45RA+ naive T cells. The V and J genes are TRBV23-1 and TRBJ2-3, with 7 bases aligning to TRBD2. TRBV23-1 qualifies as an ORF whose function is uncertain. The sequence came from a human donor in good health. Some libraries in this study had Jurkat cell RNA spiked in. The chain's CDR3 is CARLFSGGAHRYAVF. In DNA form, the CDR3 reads TGCGCCAGACTGTTCTCGGGGGGAGCGCACAGATACGCAGTATTT.